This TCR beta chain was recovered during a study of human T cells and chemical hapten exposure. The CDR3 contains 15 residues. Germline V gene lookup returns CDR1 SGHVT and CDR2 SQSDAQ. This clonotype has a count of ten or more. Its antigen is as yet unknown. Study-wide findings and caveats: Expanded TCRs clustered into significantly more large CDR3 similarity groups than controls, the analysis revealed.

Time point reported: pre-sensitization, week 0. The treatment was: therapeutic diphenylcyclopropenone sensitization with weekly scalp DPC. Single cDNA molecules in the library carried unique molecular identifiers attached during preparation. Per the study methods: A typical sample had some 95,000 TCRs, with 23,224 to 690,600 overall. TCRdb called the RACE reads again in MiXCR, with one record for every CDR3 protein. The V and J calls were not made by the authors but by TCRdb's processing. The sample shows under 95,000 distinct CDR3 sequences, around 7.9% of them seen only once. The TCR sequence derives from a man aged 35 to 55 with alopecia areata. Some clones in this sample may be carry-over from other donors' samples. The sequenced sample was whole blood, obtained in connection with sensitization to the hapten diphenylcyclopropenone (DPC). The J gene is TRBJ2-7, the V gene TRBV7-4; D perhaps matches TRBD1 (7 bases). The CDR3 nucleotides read TGTGCGGGAATGGAGGGGGCGAAGCGGGTCTACGAGCAGTACGTC. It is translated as CAGMEGAKRVYEQYV.